These T cell receptor beta chains were read from a single sample in a study of T cells after yellow fever vaccination. TCRdb used MiXCR to reprocess the 5' RACE reads, holding one entry per CDR3 protein. The table records some 110,000 distinct CDR3 sequences, 6.5% to 9% of them present only once. The sample consisted of CD8+ T cells sorted from PBMCs, taken 45 days after the yellow fever booster vaccination. The receptors stem from a man aged 30 to 39 who received the YFV17D yellow fever vaccine. Each CDR3 is given with its conserved first and last residue. Each record gives: clone size, J gene, V gene, D gene, CDR3 DNA, CDR3 protein. The D gene is left open where the match is weak. A clone size is listed for some rows: how often the clone was seen (once, few, many), or a class if it is expanded.

>many|TRBJ1-1|TRBV27|TRBD1
TGTGCCAGCAGTTTACAGGGGGCCATCCCCGAAGCTTTCTTT
CASSLQGAIPEAFF
>.|TRBJ2-1|TRBV19|.
TGTGCCAGTAGCCGTAGTTTTAATGAGCAGTTCTTC
CASSRSFNEQFF
>few|TRBJ2-3|TRBV19|.
TGTGCCAGTAGTATCGCGTCCGACTACACAGATACGCAGTATTTT
CASSIASDYTDTQYF
>many|TRBJ2-7|TRBV12-3/TRBV12-4|.
TGTGCCAGCAGTTACTACAGGGTCCACGAGCAGTACTTC
CASSYYRVHEQYF
>.|TRBJ2-1|TRBV28|TRBD2
TGTGCCAGCACTTCTGGCGGGAGGGCTCCGGACTACAATGAGCAGTTCTTC
CASTSGGRAPDYNEQFF
>.|TRBJ2-3|TRBV11-2|.
TGTGCCAGCAGCCTTCTAGCAGTCGGTGCAGATACGCAGTATTTT
CASSLLAVGADTQYF
>many|TRBJ2-7|TRBV19|.
TGTGCCAGTAGTCCGGGGACGTTCGAGCAGTACTTC
CASSPGTFEQYF
>.|TRBJ1-4|TRBV27|.
TGTGCCACCGGGGGCGCGTTGGGTGAAAAACTGTTTTTT
CATGGALGEKLFF
>.|TRBJ2-5|TRBV7-2|TRBD2
TGTGCCAGCAGTTCTAAGCGGGAGGATACCCAAGAGACCCAGTACTTC
CASSSKREDTQETQYF
>many|TRBJ2-5|TRBV28|.
TGTGCCAGCAGGATCGGGAGCGACCAAGAGACCCAGTACTTC
CASRIGSDQETQYF
>many|TRBJ2-1|TRBV30|TRBD1
TGTGCCGGAAGGGGACAGGGGGCTAAAAATGAGCAGTTCTTC
CAGRGQGAKNEQFF
>many|TRBJ2-5|TRBV24-1|TRBD1
TGTGCCACCAGTGAACCTAGGACAGGGGGCGAAGAGACCCAGTACTTC
CATSEPRTGGEETQYF
>.|TRBJ2-7|TRBV6-4|.
TGTGCCAGCAGTGAAGGGACGGAGCCTTATTACGAGCAGTACTTC
CASSEGTEPYYEQYF
>many|TRBJ2-7|TRBV20-1|.
TGCAGTGCTAGAGATCTAGGGAGCGAGCAGTACTTC
CSARDLGSEQYF
>many|TRBJ2-7|TRBV20-1|TRBD2
TGCAGTGCCTGGACTAGCGGCACCTACGAGCAGTACTTC
CSAWTSGTYEQYF
>.|TRBJ2-1|TRBV12-5|TRBD2
TGTGCTAGTGCCTGGACTAGCGAGAGGATGAATTTCTCCTACAATGAGCAGTTCTTC
CASAWTSERMNFSYNEQFF
>many|TRBJ1-1|TRBV6-2/TRBV6-3|.
TGTGCCAGCAGTCCATACGGGGGCTCAGGCACTGAAGCTTTCTTT
CASSPYGGSGTEAFF
>many|TRBJ2-3|TRBV20-1|TRBD2
TGCAGTGCCACGGGACTAGCGGGGAGCACAGATACGCAGTATTTT
CSATGLAGSTDTQYF
>few|TRBJ2-3|TRBV5-1|TRBD2
TGCGCCAGCAGCTTGGACGAGGCGGGAGTCGGGGATACGCAGTATTTT
CASSLDEAGVGDTQYF
>many|TRBJ2-2|TRBV29-1|.
TGCAGCGTTGGGTCCCGGGACTCGAACACCGGGGAGCTGTTTTTT
CSVGSRDSNTGELFF